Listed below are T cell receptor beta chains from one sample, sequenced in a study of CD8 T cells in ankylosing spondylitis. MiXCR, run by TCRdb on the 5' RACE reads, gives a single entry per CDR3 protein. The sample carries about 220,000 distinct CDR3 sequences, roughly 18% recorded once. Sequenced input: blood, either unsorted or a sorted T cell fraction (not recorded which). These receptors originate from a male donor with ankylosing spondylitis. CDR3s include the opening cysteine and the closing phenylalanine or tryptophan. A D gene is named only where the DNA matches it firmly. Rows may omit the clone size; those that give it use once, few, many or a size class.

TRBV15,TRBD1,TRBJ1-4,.,CATSRWTGENEKLFF,TGTGCCACCAGCAGGTGGACAGGGGAGAATGAAAAACTGTTTTTT
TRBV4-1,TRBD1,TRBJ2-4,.,CASSQSTGQGDIQYF,TGCGCCAGCAGCCAATCTACGGGACAGGGGGACATTCAGTACTTC
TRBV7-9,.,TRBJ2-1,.,CASSLAGGANEQFF,TGTGCCAGCAGCTTAGCTGGGGGGGCAAATGAGCAGTTCTTC
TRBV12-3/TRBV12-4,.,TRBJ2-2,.,CASSTLQGEELFF,TGTGCCAGCAGTACCCTACAGGGTGAGGAGCTGTTTTTT
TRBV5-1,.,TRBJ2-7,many,CASSLEGSYEQYF,TGTGCCAGCAGCTTGGAGGGGTCCTACGAGCAGTACTTC
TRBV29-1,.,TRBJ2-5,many,CSVVGLTYEETQYF,TGCAGCGTTGTAGGGCTAACTTATGAAGAGACCCAGTACTTC
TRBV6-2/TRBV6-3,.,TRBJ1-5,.,CASSYPAGVQPQHF,TGTGCCAGCAGTTACCCGGCAGGGGTTCAGCCCCAGCATTTT
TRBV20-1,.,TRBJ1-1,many,CSARRTAEAFF,TGCAGTGCTAGAAGGACAGCTGAAGCTTTCTTT
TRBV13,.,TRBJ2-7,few,CASSPSINSYEQYF,TGTGCCAGCAGCCCCTCTATCAACTCCTACGAGCAGTACTTC
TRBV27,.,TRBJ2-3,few,CASSSDGATDTQYF,TGTGCCAGCAGTTCTGACGGTGCGACAGATACGCAGTATTTT
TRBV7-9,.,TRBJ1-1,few,CASSLGVGQGAFF,TGTGCCAGCAGCTTAGGTGTGGGTCAGGGAGCTTTCTTT
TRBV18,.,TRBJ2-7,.,CASSPGDWNEQYF,TGTGCCAGCTCACCCGGGGACTGGAACGAGCAGTACTTC
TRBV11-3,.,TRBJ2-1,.,CATRDFDNEQFF,TGTGCCACCAGGGACTTTGACAATGAGCAGTTCTTC
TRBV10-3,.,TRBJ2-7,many,CAISESLNGLEQYF,TGTGCCATCAGTGAGTCTCTCAACGGGCTCGAGCAGTACTTC
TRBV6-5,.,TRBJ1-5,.,CASSTADRWGNQPQHF,TGTGCCAGCAGTACTGCCGACAGGTGGGGCAATCAGCCCCAGCATTTT
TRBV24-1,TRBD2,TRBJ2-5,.,CATRPAGEETQYF,TGTGCCACCAGGCCAGCGGGGGAAGAGACCCAGTACTTC
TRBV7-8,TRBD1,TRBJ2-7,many,CASSSLTGGSYEQYF,TGTGCCAGCAGCTCCCTAACAGGGGGTTCCTACGAGCAGTACTTC
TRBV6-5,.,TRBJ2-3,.,CASSYSGYALGLDTQYF,TGTGCCAGCAGTTACAGCGGGTATGCATTGGGTTTGGATACGCAGTATTTT
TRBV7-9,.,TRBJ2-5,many,CASSLERETQYF,TGTGCCAGCAGCTTAGAGAGGGAGACCCAGTACTTC
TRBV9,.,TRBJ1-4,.,CASLPWKLFF,TGTGCCAGCCTCCCCTGGAAACTGTTTTTT
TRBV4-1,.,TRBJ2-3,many,CASSPMLGNTDTQYF,TGCGCCAGCAGCCCGATGCTGGGAAACACAGATACGCAGTATTTT
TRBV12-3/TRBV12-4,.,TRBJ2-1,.,CASTSSTYNEQFF,TGTGCCAGCACCAGCTCCACCTACAATGAGCAGTTCTTC
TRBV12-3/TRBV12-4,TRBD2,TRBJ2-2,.,CASSTGDYLPAGELFF,TGTGCCAGCAGTACCGGGGACTACCTACCCGCCGGGGAGCTGTTTTTT
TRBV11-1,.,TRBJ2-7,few,CASSLSVGEVGYEQYF,TGTGCCAGCAGCTTATCGGTTGGCGAGGTAGGATACGAGCAGTACTTC
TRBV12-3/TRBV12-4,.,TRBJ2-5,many,CASRDSVRLTQYF,TGTGCCAGCAGGGACAGCGTTCGGTTGACCCAGTACTTC
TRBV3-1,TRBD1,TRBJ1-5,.,CASSRIRQGPNFNQPQHF,TGTGCCAGCAGCCGAATCCGACAGGGGCCAAACTTCAATCAGCCCCAGCATTTT
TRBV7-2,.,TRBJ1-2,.,CASSLVGVGEVYGYTF,TGTGCCAGCAGCTTAGTCGGGGTGGGGGAGGTCTATGGCTACACCTTC
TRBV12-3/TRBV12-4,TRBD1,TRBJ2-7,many,CASSLFGAQDRANSYEQYF,TGTGCCAGCAGTTTATTCGGAGCCCAGGACAGGGCTAACTCCTACGAGCAGTACTTC
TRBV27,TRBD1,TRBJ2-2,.,CASKTQGALTGELFF,TGTGCCAGCAAAACACAGGGGGCGCTTACCGGGGAGCTGTTTTTT
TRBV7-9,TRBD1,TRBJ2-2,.,CASSRDRGGNTGELFF,TGTGCCAGCAGCCGCGACAGGGGAGGGAACACCGGGGAGCTGTTTTTT
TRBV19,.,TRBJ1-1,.,CASSMSRQTEAFF,TGTGCCAGTAGTATGTCCCGGCAGACTGAAGCTTTCTTT
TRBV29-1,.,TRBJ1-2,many,CSVEDPMVNYGYTF,TGCAGCGTTGAAGATCCTATGGTTAACTATGGCTACACCTTC
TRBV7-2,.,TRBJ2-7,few,CASSHPGTSYEQYF,TGTGCCAGCAGCCACCCCGGGACCTCCTACGAGCAGTACTTC
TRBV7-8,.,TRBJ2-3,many,CASSLAVLESTDTQYF,TGTGCCAGCAGCTTAGCGGTACTAGAGTCCACAGATACGCAGTATTTT
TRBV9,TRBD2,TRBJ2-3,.,CASSGRLAGGGDTQYF,TGTGCCAGCAGCGGTAGACTAGCGGGAGGCGGAGATACGCAGTATTTT
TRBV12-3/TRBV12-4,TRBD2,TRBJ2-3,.,CASTLRLAGGLGDTQYF,TGTGCCAGCACCTTACGCCTAGCGGGGGGGCTGGGAGATACGCAGTATTTT
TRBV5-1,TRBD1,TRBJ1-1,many,CASSDPTGGANTEAFF,TGCGCCAGCAGCGACCCCACAGGGGGCGCGAACACTGAAGCTTTCTTT
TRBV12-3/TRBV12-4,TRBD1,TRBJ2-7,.,CASRQPGQGAYEQYF,TGTGCCAGCAGACAACCGGGACAGGGGGCTTATGAGCAGTACTTC
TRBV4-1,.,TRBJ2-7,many,CASSQSTGAYEQYF,TGCGCCAGCAGCCAATCTACCGGGGCTTACGAGCAGTACTTC
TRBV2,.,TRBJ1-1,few,CASSELGNTEAFF,TGTGCCAGCAGTGAATTGGGGAACACTGAAGCTTTCTTT
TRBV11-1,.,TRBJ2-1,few,CASTYPPSTSAYNEQFF,TGTGCCAGCACCTACCCTCCATCTACTAGTGCCTACAATGAGCAGTTCTTC
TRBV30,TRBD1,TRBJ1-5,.,CAWSVLGGSNQPQHF,TGTGCCTGGAGTGTACTAGGGGGCAGCAATCAGCCCCAGCATTTT